This T cell receptor (beta chain) was recovered during a study of vaccination effects on CD4 cells after COVID-19 (dated 2022 in TCRdb). About the study as a whole: In the ViraFEST assay, PBMC were stimulated with viral peptide pools, and TCR sequencing was then used to find antigen-specific CD4+ T cell clonotypes based on their expansion. Across the study, the median time from the second dose to post-vaccine sampling was 72 days (range 14 to 241). In both COVID-19 convalescent patients and infection-naive vaccine recipients, the study compared SARS-CoV-2 spike-specific CD4+ TCR repertoires from before mRNA vaccination with those from after it. The Oncomine TCR Beta short-read assay on an Illumina iSeq 100 was used to sequence cultures from other donors in the study. A few million PBMC per well were cultured with approximately 10 ug/ml peptides in IMDM containing approximately 4.7% human AB serum, approximately 9.1 IU/ml IL-2 and gentamicin. The full study included over 8 COVID-19 convalescent patients and a handful of SARS-CoV-2-naive healthy vaccine recipients. Points the paper makes about the study in general: Both infection-induced and vaccine-induced clones contracted markedly at late post-vaccination timepoints, which is consistent with waning T cell responses. The study was limited by a small number of convalescent patients and lacked early post-infection timepoints. Among healthy vaccine recipients, nearly all vaccine-induced clones were SARS-CoV-2 mono-reactive, and only 1 of 255 was cross-reactive with common cold coronaviruses.

Libraries were prepared through the immunoSEQ multiplex PCR assay. TCR beta CDR3 sequencing was performed on DNA from the cultured, isolated CD4+ T cells. Processing in the source paper ran as follows. The analysis removed non-productive TCR sequences, trimmed reads to the CDR3 region, and retained only CDR3s that were 7 or more amino acids long. The MANAFEST web app was used to pick out antigen-specific clonotypes by comparing their expansion in peptide wells with that in reference cultures. Positive clones required FDR<0.05 expansion versus reference and all other wells, odds ratio above 5, and frequency above 0.1% in two replicate wells. Cross-reactive clonotypes were defined as significantly expanded in SARS-CoV-2 spike wells and in at least one common cold coronavirus spike condition. CDR3 similarity was assessed by Levenshtein distance with the stringdist R package, and unrooted trees were built with ape in R 3.6.1. TCRdb's version of the immuneACCESS table is confined to in-frame rearrangements and falls short of the full clone set. An unresolved V gene accounts for under half of the shortfall where checked; the remainder is of unknown origin. Clone size and the V and J calls come from that table; the DNA yielded D and trimming. This sample is represented by tens of thousands of clones; around 85% of them were singletons. Of the sample, 2.4% is held by the ten largest clones.

After approximately eleven days of culture, CD4+ T cells were isolated with the EasySep CD4+ T cell isolation kit. Participants received two doses of either the BNT162b2 or the mRNA-1273 mRNA SARS-CoV-2 vaccine. None of the healthy vaccine recipients had a prior SARS-CoV-2 infection, which was confirmed by nucleocapsid antibody tests that came back negative both before and after vaccination. Half of the culture medium was replaced with fresh IL-2-containing medium on days 3 and 7. Unless noted otherwise, every peptide stimulation condition was cultured in triplicate wells. Using Ficoll-Paque Plus gradient centrifugation, PBMC were separated from whole blood and then either used fresh or cryopreserved at -140C. The QIAamp micro DNA kit was used to extract genomic DNA from the cultured CD4+ T cells. This clone was counted a few times. Its target antigen remains unknown. No base quality values were provided; no much bigger clone lies one nucleotide off.

Source: CD4+ T cells from PBMCs cultured without peptide, taken after COVID-19 vaccination. This TCR was recovered from a human donor who received a COVID-19 vaccine.

The CDR3 here reads CATSRAGQANYGYTF. The bases read TGTGCCACCAGCAGAGCAGGACAGGCTAACTATGGCTACACCTTC. The chain is made from TRBV15 and TRBJ1-2; 7 nucleotides in the junction match TRBD1. V and J are trimmed by 1 base and 0 bases, and the gene matches miss 2 bases of the junction. The CDR3 covers 15 residues, taking in both the cysteine and the phenylalanine. The DNA shown is the 45-base CDR3, in frame from base 1. CDR1 and CDR2 (LNHNV, YYDKDF) derive from the germline V gene (reference sequence).